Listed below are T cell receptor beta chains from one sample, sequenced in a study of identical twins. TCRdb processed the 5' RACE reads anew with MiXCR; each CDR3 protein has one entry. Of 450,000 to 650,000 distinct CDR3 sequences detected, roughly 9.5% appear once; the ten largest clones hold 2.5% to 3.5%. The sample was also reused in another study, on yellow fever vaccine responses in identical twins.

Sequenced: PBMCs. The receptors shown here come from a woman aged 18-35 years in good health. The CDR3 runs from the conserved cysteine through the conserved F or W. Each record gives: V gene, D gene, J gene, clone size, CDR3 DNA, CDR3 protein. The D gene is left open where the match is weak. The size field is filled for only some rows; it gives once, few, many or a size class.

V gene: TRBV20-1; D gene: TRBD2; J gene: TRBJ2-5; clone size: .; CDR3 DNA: TGCTGTGCTAGAGATTTTAGACTAGCGGGAGGGAAAGAGACCCAGTACTTC; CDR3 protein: CCARDFRLAGGKETQYF
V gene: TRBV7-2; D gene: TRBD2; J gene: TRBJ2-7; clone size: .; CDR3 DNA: TGTGCCAGCAGCTCTGGCCGGGACTACTCCTTC; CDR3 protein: CASSSGRDYSF
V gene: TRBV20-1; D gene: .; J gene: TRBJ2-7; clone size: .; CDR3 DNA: TGCAGTGCTAGAGGGACACAGGGTTACGAGCAGTACTTC; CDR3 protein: CSARGTQGYEQYF
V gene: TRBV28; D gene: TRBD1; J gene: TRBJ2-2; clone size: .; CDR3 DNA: TGTGCCAGCAGTCCGCCAGGACAGGGGCACACCGGGGAGCTGTTTTTT; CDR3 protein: CASSPPGQGHTGELFF
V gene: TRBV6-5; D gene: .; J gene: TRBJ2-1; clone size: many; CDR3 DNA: TGTGCCAGCAGTTCGATGGGGCCTTCATACAATGAGCAGTTCTTC; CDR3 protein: CASSSMGPSYNEQFF
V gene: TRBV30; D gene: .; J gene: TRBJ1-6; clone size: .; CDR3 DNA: TGTGCCTGGAGTGCGGGACCCGAGGGTTCACCCCTCCACTTT; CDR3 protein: CAWSAGPEGSPLHF
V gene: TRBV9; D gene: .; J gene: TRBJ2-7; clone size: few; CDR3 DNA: TGTGCCAGCAGCGCGAAGGGGGCGGTGGGAGGCTACGAGCAGTACTTC; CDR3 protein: CASSAKGAVGGYEQYF
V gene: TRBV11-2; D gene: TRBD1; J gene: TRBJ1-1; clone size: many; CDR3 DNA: TGTGCCAGCAGCTACCCGTTATTGACAGGGGGGAGCACTGAAGCTTTCTTT; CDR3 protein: CASSYPLLTGGSTEAFF
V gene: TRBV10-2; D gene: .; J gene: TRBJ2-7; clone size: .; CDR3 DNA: TGCGCCAGCAGTGACGGATACTCCTACGAGCAGTACTTC; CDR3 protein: CASSDGYSYEQYF
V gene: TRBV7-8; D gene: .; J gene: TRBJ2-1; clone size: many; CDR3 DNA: TGTGCCAGCAGCCCCGTGGGGTACAATGAGCAGTTCTTC; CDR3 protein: CASSPVGYNEQFF
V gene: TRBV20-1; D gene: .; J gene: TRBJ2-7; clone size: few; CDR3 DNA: TGCAGTGCTAGAGATATCTCCACCTACGAGCAGTACTTC; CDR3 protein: CSARDISTYEQYF
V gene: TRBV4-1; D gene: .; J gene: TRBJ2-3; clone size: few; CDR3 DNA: TGCGCCAGCAGCCAAGTCCGACTTAGCGGCGCCGCAGATACGCAGTATTTT; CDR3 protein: CASSQVRLSGAADTQYF
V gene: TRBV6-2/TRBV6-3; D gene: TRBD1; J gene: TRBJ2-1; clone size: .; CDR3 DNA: TGTGCCAGCAGCTGGGACAGGGTCAACAATGAGCGGTTCTTC; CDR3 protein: CASSWDRVNNERFF
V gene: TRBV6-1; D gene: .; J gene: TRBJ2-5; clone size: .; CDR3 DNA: TGTGCCAGCAGCACGGGACTTTTGGAGACCCAGTACTTC; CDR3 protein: CASSTGLLETQYF
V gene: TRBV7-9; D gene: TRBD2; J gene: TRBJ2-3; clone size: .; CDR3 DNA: TGTGCCAGCAGCTTTGGACTAGCGGGAGTCACAGATACGCAGTATTTT; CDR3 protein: CASSFGLAGVTDTQYF
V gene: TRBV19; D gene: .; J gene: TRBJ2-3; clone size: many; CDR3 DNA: TGTGCCAGTAGTAGCGGTGGGATAGATACGCAGTATTTT; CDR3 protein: CASSSGGIDTQYF
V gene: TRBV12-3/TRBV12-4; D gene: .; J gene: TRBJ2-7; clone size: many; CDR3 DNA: TGTGCCAGCAGTTTGACGGAGTCCTACGAGCAGTACTTC; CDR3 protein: CASSLTESYEQYF
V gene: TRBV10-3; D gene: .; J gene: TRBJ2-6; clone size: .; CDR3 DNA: TGTGCCATCAGTGAGGTTGACTCTGGGGCCAACGTCCTGACTTTC; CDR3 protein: CAISEVDSGANVLTF
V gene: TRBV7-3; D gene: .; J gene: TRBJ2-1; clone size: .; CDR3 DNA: TGTGCCAGCAGCGGGGGCGGCGTGGATGAGCAGTTCTTC; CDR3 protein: CASSGGGVDEQFF
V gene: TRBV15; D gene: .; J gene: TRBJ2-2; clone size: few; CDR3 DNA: TGTGCCACAGGGGGACGGACCGGGGAGCTGTTTTTT; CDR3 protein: CATGGRTGELFF
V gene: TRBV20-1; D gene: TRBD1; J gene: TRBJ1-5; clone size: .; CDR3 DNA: TGCAGTGCTAGATCCAGACAGGGGAACCAGCCCCAGCATTTT; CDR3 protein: CSARSRQGNQPQHF
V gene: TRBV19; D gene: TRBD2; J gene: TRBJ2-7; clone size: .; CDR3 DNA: TGTGCCAGTAGTACGAAGACTAGCGGGAGTAGCGAGCAGTACTTC; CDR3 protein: CASSTKTSGSSEQYF
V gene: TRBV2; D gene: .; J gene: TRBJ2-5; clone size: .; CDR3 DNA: TGTGCCAGCAGTGCACAGCCGACCCAGTACTTC; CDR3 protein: CASSAQPTQYF
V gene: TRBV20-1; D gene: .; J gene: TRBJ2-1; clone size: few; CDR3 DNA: TGCAGTGCTAGAGATCCACGCAGCTCCTACAATGAGCAGTTCTTC; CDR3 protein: CSARDPRSSYNEQFF
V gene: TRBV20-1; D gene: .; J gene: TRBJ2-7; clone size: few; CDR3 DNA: TGCAGTGCTAGACGCGCTAGGACCCCGAAAACCTACGAGCAGTACTTC; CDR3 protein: CSARRARTPKTYEQYF
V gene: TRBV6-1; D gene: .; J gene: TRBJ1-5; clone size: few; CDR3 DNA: TGTGCCAGCAGAGTAAGCCCCACGGGGGGAAATCAGCCCCAGCATTTT; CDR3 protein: CASRVSPTGGNQPQHF
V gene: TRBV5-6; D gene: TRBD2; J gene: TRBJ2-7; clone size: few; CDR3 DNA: TGTGCCAGCAGGCGACTAGCGGGGAGCTCCTACGAGCAGTACTTC; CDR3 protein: CASRRLAGSSYEQYF
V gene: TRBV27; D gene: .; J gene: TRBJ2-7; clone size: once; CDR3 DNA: TGTGCCACCCTAGGGGAAGGGAAAGTTGGCGAGCAGTACTTC; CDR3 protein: CATLGEGKVGEQYF
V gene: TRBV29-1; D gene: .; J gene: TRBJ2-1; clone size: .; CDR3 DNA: TGCAGCGTTAAGCCTGACATGGAGTCCGGGAGCTCCTACAATGAGCAGTTCTTC; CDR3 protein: CSVKPDMESGSSYNEQFF
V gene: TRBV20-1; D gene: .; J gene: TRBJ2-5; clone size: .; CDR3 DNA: TGCAGTGCTAATACAGAGTACCAAGAGACCCAGTACTTC; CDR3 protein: CSANTEYQETQYF
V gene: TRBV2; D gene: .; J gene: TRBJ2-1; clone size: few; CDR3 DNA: TGTGCCAGCAGTGAGACTAGGGCGGGTGAGCAGTTCTTC; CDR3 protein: CASSETRAGEQFF
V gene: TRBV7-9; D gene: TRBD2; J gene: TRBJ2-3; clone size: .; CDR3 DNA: TGTGCCAGCGGCCTGCGGGAGCGGGGCACAGATACGCAGTATTTT; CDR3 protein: CASGLRERGTDTQYF
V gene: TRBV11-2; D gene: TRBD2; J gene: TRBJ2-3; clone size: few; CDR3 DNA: TGTGCCAGCAGCTTAGAGGGGATTCTAGCGGGGGGTACAGATACGCAGTATTTT; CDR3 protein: CASSLEGILAGGTDTQYF
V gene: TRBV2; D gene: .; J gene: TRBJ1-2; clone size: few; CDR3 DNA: TGTGCCAGCAGGAAGGGGGGTACTAACTATGGCTACACCTTC; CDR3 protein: CASRKGGTNYGYTF
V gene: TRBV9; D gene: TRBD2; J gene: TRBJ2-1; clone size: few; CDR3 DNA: TGTGCCAGCAGCGTAGGTCTAGGGGGAGCGGGGGGCCGAAACAATGAGCAGTTCTTC; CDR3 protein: CASSVGLGGAGGRNNEQFF
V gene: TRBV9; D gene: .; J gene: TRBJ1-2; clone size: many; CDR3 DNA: TGTGCCAGCAGCGCAGGCGGAGGGAATGGCTACACCTTC; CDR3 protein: CASSAGGGNGYTF
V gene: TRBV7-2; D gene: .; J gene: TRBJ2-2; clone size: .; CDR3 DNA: TGTGCCAGCAGCTTAGGAGGGTACGGGGAGCTGTTTTTT; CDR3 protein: CASSLGGYGELFF
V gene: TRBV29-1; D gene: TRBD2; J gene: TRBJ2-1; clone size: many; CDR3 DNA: TGCAGCGCTGGGAGACCTAGCGGGAGGAACAATGAGCAGTTCTTC; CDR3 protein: CSAGRPSGRNNEQFF
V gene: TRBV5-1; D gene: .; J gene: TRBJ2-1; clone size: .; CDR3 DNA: TGCGCCAGCAGCTTGGTTTCCAGGGCGTTGGGCAATGAGCAGTTCTTC; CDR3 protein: CASSLVSRALGNEQFF
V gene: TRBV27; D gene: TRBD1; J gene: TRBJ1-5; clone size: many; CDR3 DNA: TGTGCCAGCAGATCGGGACAGTATAGCAATCAGCCCCAGCATTTT; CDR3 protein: CASRSGQYSNQPQHF
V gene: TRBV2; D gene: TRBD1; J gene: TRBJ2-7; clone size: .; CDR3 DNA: TGTGCCAGCAGTGAAGCGCTTGACAGGGGAACCGAGCAGTACTTC; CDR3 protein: CASSEALDRGTEQYF
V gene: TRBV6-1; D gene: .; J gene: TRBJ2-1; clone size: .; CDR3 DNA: TGTGCCAGCAGTCCTTATGGGGCAGCCAATTCTTACAATGAGCAGTTCTTC; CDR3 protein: CASSPYGAANSYNEQFF
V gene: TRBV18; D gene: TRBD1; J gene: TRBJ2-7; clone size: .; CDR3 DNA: TGTGCCAGCTCATTTACGAACCAGGGGGACTACGAGCAGTACTTC; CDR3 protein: CASSFTNQGDYEQYF
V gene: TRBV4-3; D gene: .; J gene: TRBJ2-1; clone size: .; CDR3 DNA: TGCGCCAGCAGCCCCCACCTGTCAGTATCCTACAATGAGCAGTTCTTC; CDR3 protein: CASSPHLSVSYNEQFF
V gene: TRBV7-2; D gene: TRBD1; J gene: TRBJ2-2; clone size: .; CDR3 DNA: TGTGCCAGCAGCTTAGCGGGACAGGGAAAGGTTTTGGACACCGGGGAGCTGTTTTTT; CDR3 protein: CASSLAGQGKVLDTGELFF
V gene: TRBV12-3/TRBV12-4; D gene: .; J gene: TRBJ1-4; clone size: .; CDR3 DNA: TGTGCCAGCAGCTTTGTAAGTGAAAAACTGTTTTTT; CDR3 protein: CASSFVSEKLFF